This is a list of T cell receptor beta chains from one sample in a study of T cells in Graves' hyperthyroidism and ophthalmopathy. TCRdb recomputed calls from the multiplex PCR reads with MiXCR, one row per CDR3 protein. In the table there are 350,000 to 450,000 distinct CDR3 sequences, over 12% of which are singletons. Material: blood. These receptors were obtained from a man aged 50-59 years with Graves' ophthalmopathy. Each CDR3 is given with its conserved first and last residue. Fields, in order: V gene, J gene, D gene, clone size, CDR3 DNA, CDR3 protein. A D gene is named only where the DNA matches it firmly. The size of a clone is reported for some rows only, either as once, few or many, or as a class for expanded clones.

V gene: TRBV18
J gene: TRBJ2-1
D gene: -
clone size: many
CDR3 DNA: TGTGCCAGCTCACCGAACAGTGGGGATGAGCAGTTCTTC
CDR3 protein: CASSPNSGDEQFF

V gene: TRBV29-1
J gene: TRBJ2-2
D gene: -
clone size: many
CDR3 DNA: TGCAGCGTTGTCGTCGACGGATCCACCGGGGAGCTGTTTTTT
CDR3 protein: CSVVVDGSTGELFF

V gene: TRBV24-1
J gene: TRBJ2-1
D gene: -
clone size: few
CDR3 DNA: TGTGCCACCAGTGATTATGACAGAAGCTCCTACAATGAGCAGTTCTTC
CDR3 protein: CATSDYDRSSYNEQFF

V gene: TRBV7-9
J gene: TRBJ2-5
D gene: -
clone size: many
CDR3 DNA: TGTGCCAGCAGCTCGCGGGGGCGTTCGGTAGAGACCCAGTACTTC
CDR3 protein: CASSSRGRSVETQYF

V gene: TRBV12-3/TRBV12-4
J gene: TRBJ2-7
D gene: -
clone size: -
CDR3 DNA: TGTGCCAGCAGGTCCCCCCTGGGCGAGCAGTACTTC
CDR3 protein: CASRSPLGEQYF

V gene: TRBV27
J gene: TRBJ1-4
D gene: TRBD1
clone size: many
CDR3 DNA: TGTGCCAGCAGTTTCGCCTCCGGGACAGGGGGTGAAAAACTGTTTTTT
CDR3 protein: CASSFASGTGGEKLFF

V gene: TRBV7-9
J gene: TRBJ1-4
D gene: -
clone size: -
CDR3 DNA: TGTGCCAGCAGCGACCAAGAGGGGTTGAGGTGGGAAAAACTGTTTTTT
CDR3 protein: CASSDQEGLRWEKLFF

V gene: TRBV20-1
J gene: TRBJ2-3
D gene: -
clone size: -
CDR3 DNA: TGCAGTGCTAGGGCCTCCGTCCCAGATACGCAGTATTTT
CDR3 protein: CSARASVPDTQYF

V gene: TRBV6-1
J gene: TRBJ2-5
D gene: -
clone size: few
CDR3 DNA: TGTGCCAGCGAGACAGGCGACGAGACCCAGTACTTC
CDR3 protein: CASETGDETQYF

V gene: TRBV29-1
J gene: TRBJ2-7
D gene: TRBD1
clone size: many
CDR3 DNA: TGCAGCGTTGAAGACGGTGGGACAGGGAGATACGAGCAGTACTTC
CDR3 protein: CSVEDGGTGRYEQYF

V gene: TRBV12-3/TRBV12-4
J gene: TRBJ2-3
D gene: -
clone size: once
CDR3 DNA: TGTGCCAGCAGCCCCACGGGCGCGTGGGGCCGAGATACGCAGGATTTT
CDR3 protein: CASSPTGAWGRDTQDF

V gene: TRBV5-6
J gene: TRBJ2-7
D gene: TRBD2
clone size: -
CDR3 DNA: TGTGCCAGCAGCTTTCTGACGGGAGGGATCGAGCAGTACTTC
CDR3 protein: CASSFLTGGIEQYF

V gene: TRBV12-3/TRBV12-4
J gene: TRBJ2-2
D gene: -
clone size: few
CDR3 DNA: TGTGCCAGCAGTTTCCGCGGCAGGGACACCGGGGAGCTGTTTTTT
CDR3 protein: CASSFRGRDTGELFF

V gene: TRBV6-1
J gene: TRBJ1-2
D gene: TRBD1
clone size: -
CDR3 DNA: TGTGCCAGCAGTCAAACCGGACAGGGTGGCTACACCTTC
CDR3 protein: CASSQTGQGGYTF

V gene: TRBV6-1
J gene: TRBJ2-1
D gene: -
clone size: few
CDR3 DNA: TGTGCCAGCAGTTACGCGGATTCCTACAATGAGCAGTTCTTC
CDR3 protein: CASSYADSYNEQFF

V gene: TRBV20-1
J gene: TRBJ2-5
D gene: TRBD2
clone size: few
CDR3 DNA: TGCAGTGTTGGACTAGCGGGAGTTGAGACCCAGTACTTC
CDR3 protein: CSVGLAGVETQYF

V gene: TRBV12-3/TRBV12-4
J gene: TRBJ2-1
D gene: -
clone size: many
CDR3 DNA: TGTGCCAGCAGTTGGGTAGGAAATGAGCAGTTCTTC
CDR3 protein: CASSWVGNEQFF

V gene: TRBV20-1
J gene: TRBJ2-7
D gene: -
clone size: many
CDR3 DNA: TGCAGTGCAAGCGGGCTTTACGAGCAGTACTTC
CDR3 protein: CSASGLYEQYF

V gene: TRBV5-1
J gene: TRBJ1-5
D gene: -
clone size: many
CDR3 DNA: TGCGCCAGCAGCTTGGACTTCCCTAATCAGCCCCAGCATTTT
CDR3 protein: CASSLDFPNQPQHF

V gene: TRBV24-1
J gene: TRBJ1-5
D gene: TRBD1
clone size: few
CDR3 DNA: TGTGCCACCCAAGGACAGGAGTATAGCAATCAGCCCCAGCATTTT
CDR3 protein: CATQGQEYSNQPQHF

V gene: TRBV7-2
J gene: TRBJ2-5
D gene: -
clone size: many
CDR3 DNA: TGTGCCAGCAGCCCCCGAAGGGAGCGGTCCCAGTACTTC
CDR3 protein: CASSPRRERSQYF

V gene: TRBV4-1
J gene: TRBJ1-4
D gene: -
clone size: few
CDR3 DNA: TGCGCCAGCAGCCGAAGCCCCCCGGCGCGGACTGGGGAAAAACTGTTTTTT
CDR3 protein: CASSRSPPARTGEKLFF

V gene: TRBV5-1
J gene: TRBJ2-1
D gene: -
clone size: many
CDR3 DNA: TGCGCCAGCAGCTGGGACTACAATGAGCAGTTCTTC
CDR3 protein: CASSWDYNEQFF

V gene: TRBV29-1
J gene: TRBJ2-3
D gene: TRBD2
clone size: many
CDR3 DNA: TGCAGCGTCCGGACTAGCTCCACAGATACGCAGTATTTT
CDR3 protein: CSVRTSSTDTQYF

V gene: TRBV5-1
J gene: TRBJ2-2
D gene: TRBD1
clone size: many
CDR3 DNA: TGCGCCAGCAGCTACCGACAGGGAGAAACCGGGGAGCTGTTTTTT
CDR3 protein: CASSYRQGETGELFF

V gene: TRBV11-1
J gene: TRBJ1-6
D gene: -
clone size: -
CDR3 DNA: TGTGCCAGCAGCTCGATCGAGGGTATCCTCCACTTT
CDR3 protein: CASSSIEGILHF

V gene: TRBV28
J gene: TRBJ2-1
D gene: TRBD2
clone size: many
CDR3 DNA: TGTGCCAGCAGTCCGCCCTCACCGGGACTAGCGGGCATCGATGAGCAGTTCTTC
CDR3 protein: CASSPPSPGLAGIDEQFF

V gene: TRBV19
J gene: TRBJ2-7
D gene: -
clone size: -
CDR3 DNA: TGTGCCAGTAGTGTTTACCCCTCCTACGAGCAGTACTTC
CDR3 protein: CASSVYPSYEQYF

V gene: TRBV3-1
J gene: TRBJ2-5
D gene: -
clone size: many
CDR3 DNA: TGTGCCAGCAGCCAAGACCCCGGGATGGAGACCCAGTACTTC
CDR3 protein: CASSQDPGMETQYF